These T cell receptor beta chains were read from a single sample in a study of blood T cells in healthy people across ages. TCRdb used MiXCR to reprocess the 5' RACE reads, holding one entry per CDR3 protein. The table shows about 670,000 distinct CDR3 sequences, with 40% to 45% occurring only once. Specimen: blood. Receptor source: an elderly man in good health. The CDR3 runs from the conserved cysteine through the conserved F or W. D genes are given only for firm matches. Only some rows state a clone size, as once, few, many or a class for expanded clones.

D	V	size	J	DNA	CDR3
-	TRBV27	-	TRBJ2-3	TGTACCAGCAGTTTATCGAACCCCGGGAGCACAGATACGCAGTATTTT	CTSSLSNPGSTDTQYF
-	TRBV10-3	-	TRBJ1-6	TGTGCCATCACGGCCGAATATGATTCACCCCTCCACTTT	CAITAEYDSPLHF
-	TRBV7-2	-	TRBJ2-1	TGTGCCAGCAGCTTGCCCGGACAAAACCTCAACAATGAGCAGTTCTTC	CASSLPGQNLNNEQFF
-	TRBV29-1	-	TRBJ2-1	TGCAGCGTCGGAACGGCTAGCCGAGAGACCCAGTTCTTC	CSVGTASRETQFF
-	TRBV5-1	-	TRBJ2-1	TGCGCCAGCAGCTTGGCCAGCAGGTACAATGAGCAGTTCTTC	CASSLASRYNEQFF
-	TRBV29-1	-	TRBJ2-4	TGCAGCGTAGGTCAAAGGGGACTAGCCAAAAACATTCAGTACTTC	CSVGQRGLAKNIQYF
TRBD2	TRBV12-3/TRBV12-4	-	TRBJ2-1	TGTGCCAGCAGTCCAGTAGCGGGGGGAACCTACAATGAGCAGTTCTTC	CASSPVAGGTYNEQFF
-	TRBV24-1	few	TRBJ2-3	TGTGCCACCAGTGATTCCCCGGGGCAGGGCTCCCTCACAGATACGCAGTATTTT	CATSDSPGQGSLTDTQYF
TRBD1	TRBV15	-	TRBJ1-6	TGTGCCACCAGCAGAGACCGGGACAGGGGAAGTGCACCCCTCCACTTT	CATSRDRDRGSAPLHF
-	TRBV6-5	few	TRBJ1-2	TGTGCCAGCAAACCCGGGGGACGCGAGGGCTATGGCTACACCTTC	CASKPGGREGYGYTF
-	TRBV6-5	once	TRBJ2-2	TGTGCCAGCAGTTACCGGGGACAATCACTAGTTCCCCCCGGGGAGCTGTTTTTT	CASSYRGQSLVPPGELFF
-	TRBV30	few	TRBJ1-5	TGTGCCTGGACCGTGAGGGAGGATCAGCCCCAGCATTTT	CAWTVREDQPQHF
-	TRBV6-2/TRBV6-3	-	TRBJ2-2	TGTGCCAGCAGTTACCACCTGTCCGGGGAGCTGTTTTTT	CASSYHLSGELFF
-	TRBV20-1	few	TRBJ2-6	TGCAGTGCACCAACAGTGCCCTCTGGGGCCAACGTCCTGACTTTC	CSAPTVPSGANVLTF
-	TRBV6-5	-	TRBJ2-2	TGTGCCAGCAGTTACGGAGGGTTTCGCACCGGGGAGCTGTTTTTT	CASSYGGFRTGELFF
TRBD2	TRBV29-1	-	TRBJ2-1	TGCAGCGTTACTGGGAGCGGGGGATACAATGAGCAGTTCTTC	CSVTGSGGYNEQFF
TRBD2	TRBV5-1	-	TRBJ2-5	TGCGCCAGCAGCCAGGCTGGGAGGGTGTACTTC	CASSQAGRVYF
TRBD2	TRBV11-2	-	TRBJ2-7	TGTGCCAGCAGCCGTCTCGGTGTTGGCGGGAGACCCCAGAACGAGCAGTACTTC	CASSRLGVGGRPQNEQYF
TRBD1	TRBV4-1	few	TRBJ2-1	TGCGCCAGCAGCCACTTGGGACAGGACCTCTACAATGAGCAGTTCTTC	CASSHLGQDLYNEQFF
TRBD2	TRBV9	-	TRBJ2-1	TGTGCCAGCAGCGAGGGACTAGCGGGAGGGATTTTACAGAATGAGCAGTTCTTC	CASSEGLAGGILQNEQFF
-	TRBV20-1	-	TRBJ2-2	TGCAGTGCTAGAGTTGGACAGATCCCGACCACCGGGGAGCTGTTTTTT	CSARVGQIPTTGELFF
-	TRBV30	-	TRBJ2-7	TGTGCCTGGGTCCCACCTCTGTTTCGACCCGCCACCTACGAGCAGAACTTC	CAWVPPLFRPATYEQNF
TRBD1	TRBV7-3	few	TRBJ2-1	TGTGCCAGCAGCCGGACAGGGGCCGGACTAGGGGTAAGCAATGAGCAGTTCTTC	CASSRTGAGLGVSNEQFF
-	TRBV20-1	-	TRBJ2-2	TGCAGTGCTAGAGTGGCCGGGACATTGGCCGGGGAGCTGTTTTTT	CSARVAGTLAGELFF
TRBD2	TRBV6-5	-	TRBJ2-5	TGTGCCAGCAGTTATGGCGGACTAGCGGAAGAGACCCAGTACTTC	CASSYGGLAEETQYF
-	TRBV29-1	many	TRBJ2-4	TGCAGCGTTGAATCCGGGGGAAGGGGAACCAAAAACATTCAGTACTTC	CSVESGGRGTKNIQYF
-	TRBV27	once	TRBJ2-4	TGTGCCAGCAGTTTAGCGTTTCGGATCGATGAGCAGTACTTC	CASSLAFRIDEQYF
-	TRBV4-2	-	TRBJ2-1	TGTGCCAGCAGCCAAGGAACGGGAACTTCCTACAATGAGCAGTTCTTC	CASSQGTGTSYNEQFF
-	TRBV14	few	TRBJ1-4	TGTGCCAGCAGCCAAGAGGTGGGCAGGGGCGGTGAAAAACTGTTTTTT	CASSQEVGRGGEKLFF
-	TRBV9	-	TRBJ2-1	TGTGCCAGCACCTCCCTTGGGGGGCAAACGGGCGATGAGCAGTTCTTC	CASTSLGGQTGDEQFF
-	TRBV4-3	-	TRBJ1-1	TGCGCCAGCAGCCAAATAGGACCGAAGAACACTGAAGCTTTCTTT	CASSQIGPKNTEAFF
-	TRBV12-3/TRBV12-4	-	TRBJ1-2	TGTGCCAGCAGTTTAGGCAGGGCCACCGACTATGGCTACACCTTC	CASSLGRATDYGYTF
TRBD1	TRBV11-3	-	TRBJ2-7	TGTGCCAGCAGTTCCGGGACAGAGCCCTCGGAGCAGTACTTC	CASSSGTEPSEQYF
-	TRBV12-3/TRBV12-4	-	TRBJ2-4	-	CASSFPFGPGRGYEQYF
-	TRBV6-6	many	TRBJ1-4	TGTGCCAGCCGAGTTCTCGGGATCGGAGAAGAAAAACTGTTTTTT	CASRVLGIGEEKLFF
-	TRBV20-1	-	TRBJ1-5	TGCAGTGCCACCGAAGCAATCAATCAGCCCCAGCATTTT	CSATEAINQPQHF
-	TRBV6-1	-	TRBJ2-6	TGTGCCAGCAGTACAGTGGCTGGGGCCAACGTCCTGACTTTC	CASSTVAGANVLTF
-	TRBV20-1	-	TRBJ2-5	TGCAGTGCTAGACAGTTAGGGGAGACCCAGTACTTC	CSARQLGETQYF
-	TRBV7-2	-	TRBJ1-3	TGTGCCAGCAGCTTAGTTGGAAACACCATATATTTT	CASSLVGNTIYF
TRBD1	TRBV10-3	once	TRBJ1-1	TGTGCCATCAGTGACAGGGGGGAGAACACTGAAGCTTTCTTT	CAISDRGENTEAFF
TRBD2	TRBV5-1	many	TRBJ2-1	TGCGCCAGCAGCTTGGCGGGGGGGGGCTACAATGAGCAGTTCTTC	CASSLAGGGYNEQFF
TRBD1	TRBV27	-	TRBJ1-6	TGTGCCAGCAGCTTATTATCGGGACAGGGACATAATTCACCCCTCCACTTT	CASSLLSGQGHNSPLHF
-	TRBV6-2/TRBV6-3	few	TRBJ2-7	TGTGCCAGCAGTTACAGGGACGAGCAGTACTTC	CASSYRDEQYF